The 27 T cell receptor beta chains listed next were all sequenced from one sample in a study of shared clonotypes between healthy human individuals. Terminally differentiated effector memory CD45RA+ cells were excluded from the naive CD8 cells, which were CD45RO-negative and positively selected for CCR7. Here immunoSEQ multiplex PCR was the method, and the copy in TCRdb shows in-frame clones only, minus some. The sample includes around 2,000,000 clones, roughly 91% of them seen just once. The source material was naive CD8+ T cells from PBMCs. The receptors shown here come from a man in his late teens or twenties in good health. Some clones in this sample may be carry-over from other donors' samples.

The chain recombines TRBV6-1 with TRBJ1-2; 8 bases line up with TRBD1. Germline CDR1 MNHNS, CDR2 SASEGT. CDR3 length: 16 amino acids. The ends lost 2 bases at V and 4 bases at J; junction bases unmatched: 9. The CDR3 bases are TGTGCCAGCAGTGAAATGGGTACAGGGGGAGGCTATGGCTACACCTTC. It codes for CASSEMGTGGGYGYTF.

V and J are TRBV2 and TRBJ1-5; 11 bases agree with TRBD1. The CDR3 sequence is 13 residues long. CDR1 is SNHLY, CDR2 FYNNEI, per germline. The trim removed 6 bases at V and 10 bases at J, leaving 5 bases unmatched. This CDR3 is CASSGTGGKPQHF. CDR3 nucleotide sequence: TGTGCCAGCAGCGGGACAGGGGGAAAACCCCAGCATTTT.

This chain uses TRBV27 with TRBJ1-1; 9 bases fit TRBD1. The CDR3 runs to 15 residues. Unmatched junction bases numbered 7, after V lost 6 bases and J lost 2 bases. Germline V CDR1 and CDR2: MNHEY, SMNVEV (reference sequence). The CDR3, as DNA: TGTGCCAGCAGCCTGACAGGGGGTGTAAACACTGAAGCTTTCTTT. Translating gives CASSLTGGVNTEAFF.

CDR3 nucleotide sequence: TGTGCCAGCAGCCCCAAAGGCGCACGGACTAACTATGGCTACACCTTC. Translated, it gives CASSPKGARTNYGYTF. The chain uses TRBV7-8 and TRBJ1-2; D gene ambiguous. Trimming pared 5 bases from V and 0 bases from J, leaving 16 bases between. The CDR3 consists of 16 residues. Per the germline V gene, CDR1 is SGHVS and CDR2 is FQNEAQ.

The V and J genes are TRBV7-2 and TRBJ2-7; a weak D match, TRBD2 (5 bases). The V end was cut by 7 bases, the J end by 4 bases, with 8 bases between. CDR3 length equals 11 residues. The germline gives CDR1 SGHTA, CDR2 FQGNSA. CDR3 coding DNA: TGTGCCAGCACACCGGGGTACGAGCAGTACTTC. Its translation: CASTPGYEQYF.

This clone was recorded only once. This chain links TRBV7-9 with TRBJ1-2; 7 nucleotides line up with TRBD1. Per the germline V gene, CDR1 is SEHNR and CDR2 is FQNEAQ (reference sequence). After removal of 5 bases from V and 4 bases from J, the junction contained 4 bases not matched to a gene. The CDR3 has 13 residues. The CDR3 DNA sequence: TGTGCCAGCAGCCGACAGGGCTTCTATGGCTACACCTTC. It is translated as CASSRQGFYGYTF.

This clone was picked up a small number of times. The V and J genes are TRBV19 and TRBJ1-1; D gene ambiguous. The CDR3 length is 14 residues. Trimming took off 3 bases at V and 1 base at J, with 9 bases between the two ends. Per germline, CDR1 LNHDA and CDR2 SQIVND (reference sequence). CDR3 amino acids: CASSMYLWNTEAFF. CDR3 bases: TGTGCCAGTAGTATGTATCTTTGGAACACTGAAGCTTTCTTT.

The CDR3 sequence: CASSSGLAGGGYTQYF. Written as DNA, the CDR3 is TGTGCCAGCAGCTCGGGACTAGCGGGGGGCGGGTATACGCAGTATTTT. The chain combines TRBV5-4 with TRBJ2-3, with 15 bases fitting TRBD2. This CDR3 region has 16 residues. CDR1 is SGHNT and CDR2 is YYREEE in the germline V gene (reference sequence). The junction had 6 bases not matched to a gene; V was cut back by 3 bases and J by 7 bases.

The chain recombines TRBV30 with TRBJ1-4; TRBD1 might be the D (6 bases). V was trimmed by 3 bases and J by 5 bases, leaving 16 bases between them. The CDR3 covers 15 residues. The germline V gene encodes CDR1 GTSNPN and CDR2 SVGIG (reference sequence). The CDR3 region has the DNA TGTGCCTGGAGGACCCAGACAGGCTTAAATGAAAAACTGTTTTTT. Its protein product is CAWRTQTGLNEKLFF.

The chain couples TRBV7-8 to TRBJ2-3; the match to TRBD1 covers 9 bases. V shed 3 bases and J 2 bases; nucleotides not matched to a gene: 9. Germline V gene data show CDR1 as SGHVS and CDR2 as FQNEAQ. CDR3 length: 17 residues. The chain's CDR3 is CASSLGQGLLITDTQYF. In DNA form, the CDR3 reads TGTGCCAGCAGCTTGGGACAGGGCCTACTTATCACAGATACGCAGTATTTT. The complete variable domain, with remaining parts taken from reference TRBV7-8 and TRBJ2-3, reads GAGVSQSPRYKVAKRGQDVALRCDPISGHVSLFWYQQALGQGPEFLTYFQNEAQLDKSGLPSDRFFAERPEGSVSTLKIQRTQQEDSAVYLCASSLGQGLLITDTQYFGPGTRLTVL.

The chain uses TRBV6-1 and TRBJ1-5, with 7 bases matching TRBD1. Germline loops: CDR1 MNHNS, CDR2 SASEGT. The CDR3 has 14 amino acids. Trimming cost V 6 bases and J 4 bases; bases outside gene matches: 6. CDR3 region: CASRGGTVNQPQHF. The CDR3 nucleotides read TGTGCCAGCAGAGGCGGGACAGTTAATCAGCCCCAGCATTTT.

The gene calls are TRBV5-4 and TRBJ1-2; 7 bases fit TRBD1. The V gene end was trimmed by 5 bases and the J gene end by 0 bases; junction bases not matched to a gene: 13. Looked up from germline, CDR1 is SGHNT and CDR2 is YYREEE (reference sequence). The CDR3 covers 17 residues. The CDR3 protein is CASSTIRDRDPNYGYTF. In DNA, the CDR3 is TGTGCCAGCAGTACCATCCGGGACAGAGACCCTAACTATGGCTACACCTTC.

In the case of this clone: Other DNA sequences from this sample encode an identical CDR3 as well. This chain connects TRBV5-5 to TRBJ2-7; D gene uncertain. The germline CDR1 and CDR2 sequences are SGHKS and YYEKEE (reference sequence). The CDR3 spans 12 residues. The V end lost 0 bases, the J end lost 6 bases, and 7 bases lay between the germline ends. In DNA form, the CDR3 reads TGTGCCAGCAGCTTGGGACTCCGCGAGCAGTACTTC. Translated: CASSLGLREQYF.

The chain employs TRBV28 and TRBJ2-3; 8 bases are shared with TRBD1. After removal of 4 bases from V and 0 bases from J, the junction contained 9 bases not matched to a gene. Germline loops: CDR1 MDHEN, CDR2 SYDVKM. CDR3 length equals 17 residues. The CDR3 coding sequence is TGTGCCAGCAGTTCGACAGGGGCTAGCAGTAGCACAGATACGCAGTATTTT. Residues: CASSSTGASSSTDTQYF.

The chain carries TRBV18 and TRBJ2-1; D might be TRBD2 (6 bases). CDR1 KGHSH and CDR2 LQKENI come from the germline V gene. Trimming stripped 0 bases from V and 0 bases from J, with 12 bases between. CDR3 size: 17 residues. CDR3 nucleotide sequence: TGTGCCAGCTCACCACCGGGACTCGGAGGCTCCTACAATGAGCAGTTCTTC. Translating gives CASSPPGLGGSYNEQFF. Full variable domain (outside the CDR3, taken from reference TRBV18 and TRBJ2-1): NAGVMQNPRHLVRRRGQEARLRCSPMKGHSHVYWYRQLPEEGLKFMVYLQKENIIDESGMPKERFSAEFPKEGPSILRIQQVVRGDSAAYFCASSPPGLGGSYNEQFFGPGTRLTVL.

This clone has only a few counts. This sequence joins TRBV29-1 and TRBJ1-1, with D perhaps TRBD1 (5 bases). V lost 1 base, J lost 4 bases, and 10 bases lay in between. The length of the CDR3 is 13 residues. CDR1 and CDR2 from the germline V gene are SQVTM and ANQGSEA. CDR3 bases: TGCAGCGTTGAAGTGGGGCAGTTCACTGAAGCTTTCTTT. This gives the protein CSVEVGQFTEAFF.

The chain uses TRBV5-4 and TRBJ1-1; D is uncertain. Trimming removed 0 bases at V and 12 bases at J, with 18 bases between. CDR3 size: 14 residues. The germline gives CDR1 SGHNT, CDR2 YYREEE (reference sequence). CDR3: CASSLAEGWEEPFF. The DNA of the CDR3 is TGTGCCAGCAGCTTGGCCGAAGGATGGGAAGAACCTTTCTTT.

The chain has TRBV4-3 and TRBJ2-5, with 9 positions matching TRBD2. The length of the CDR3 is 16 residues. With V trimmed by 1 base and J by 5 bases, 8 bases remained unmatched. Per germline, CDR1 LGHNA and CDR2 YSLEER. As DNA, the CDR3 is TGCGCCAGCAGCCAAGGAACCGCGGGAGGGCCGGAGACCCAGTACTTC. Encoded protein: CASSQGTAGGPETQYF.

This chain uses TRBV9 with TRBJ1-2; TRBD1 matches 7 bases. The V segment lost 3 bases and the J segment 5 bases; nucleotides outside the gene matches: 4. Germline values: CDR1 SGDLS, CDR2 YYNGEE. The CDR3 has 13 amino acids. CDR3 nucleotide sequence: TGTGCCAGCAGCGGACAGGGCGTTTATGGCTACACCTTC. This encodes CASSGQGVYGYTF.

The V gene is TRBV4-1, the J gene TRBJ2-7; 8 nucleotides line up with TRBD2. Germline V gene lookup returns CDR1 MGHRA and CDR2 YSYEKL. The CDR3 extends over 16 amino acids. Trimming cost V 0 bases and J 2 bases; bases outside gene matches: 6. The chain's CDR3 is CASSQESSGETYEQYF. The CDR3, as DNA: TGCGCCAGCAGCCAAGAAAGTAGCGGGGAGACCTACGAGCAGTACTTC.

V and J are TRBV9 and TRBJ1-2; weak D call: TRBD1 (5 bases). Germline assignment: CDR1 SGDLS and CDR2 YYNGEE. V lost 4 bases, J lost 4 bases, and 14 bases lay in between. The CDR3 covers 14 residues. In DNA, the CDR3 is TGTGCCAGCAGCCCATCAGGGATCGCCTATGGCTACACCTTC. This encodes CASSPSGIAYGYTF.

The chain combines TRBV7-8 with TRBJ2-7; TRBD1 might be the D (6 bases). Trimming took 5 bases from V and 0 from J, leaving 11 bases between them. CDR1 and CDR2 from the germline V gene are SGHVS and FQNEAQ. This CDR3 spans 14 amino acids. The CDR3 region is CASSQDRSSYEQYF. DNA for the CDR3: TGTGCCAGCAGCCAGGACAGAAGCTCCTACGAGCAGTACTTC.

The chain joins TRBV5-4 to TRBJ2-7; TRBD2 matches at 7 bases. This CDR3 region has 17 residues. CDR1 and CDR2 (germline): SGHNT, YYREEE (reference sequence). J gave up 2 bases and V 0 bases, and 11 bases lay outside the gene matches. This CDR3 reads CASSLASWAGDAYEQYF. In nucleotides, the CDR3 is TGTGCCAGCAGCTTGGCCTCCTGGGCGGGAGATGCCTACGAGCAGTACTTC.

The chain has TRBV28 and TRBJ1-5; D remains unclear. Germline CDR1 MDHEN, CDR2 SYDVKM. V shed 5 bases and J shed 7 bases, with 12 bases lying between them. The CDR3 has 13 amino acids. The CDR3 here is CASSPPYGQPQHF. The CDR3 DNA follows: TGTGCCAGCAGTCCCCCCTATGGCCAGCCCCAGCATTTT.

The V and J genes are TRBV19 and TRBJ1-2; no clear D. The CDR3 runs 13 residues. Germline-derived CDR1 and CDR2 are LNHDA and SQIVND (reference sequence). V shed 7 bases and J shed 0 bases, with 9 bases lying between them. CDR3 residues: CASNDGTNYGYTF. The CDR3, as DNA: TGTGCCAGTAATGACGGAACTAACTATGGCTACACCTTC.

The rearrangement links TRBV5-1 to TRBJ2-6; TRBD2 agrees at 7 bases. CDR3 length: 18 amino acids. CDR1 is SGHRS and CDR2 is YFSETQ in the germline V gene. Trimming at V came to 4 bases and at J to 3 bases, leaving 13 bases not matched to a gene. The CDR3: CASSTRDRTRSGANVLTF. CDR3 nucleotides: TGCGCCAGCAGCACCCGGGACCGGACTAGGAGTGGGGCCAACGTCCTGACTTTC.

The rearrangement joins TRBV7-8 to TRBJ1-3; D is possibly TRBD1 (5 bases). Trimming shortened V by 5 bases and J by 0 bases, and 17 bases separated the two germline ends. Germline V gene sequence: CDR1 SGHVS, CDR2 FQNEAQ. The CDR3 is 17 residues long. Written as DNA, the CDR3 is TGTGCCAGCAGCCCCAGGTCGGGGCGAGGCTCTGGAAACACCATATATTTT. Encoded protein: CASSPRSGRGSGNTIYF. The complete variable domain, with remaining parts taken from reference TRBV7-8 and TRBJ1-3, reads GAGVSQSPRYKVAKRGQDVALRCDPISGHVSLFWYQQALGQGPEFLTYFQNEAQLDKSGLPSDRFFAERPEGSVSTLKIQRTQQEDSAVYLCASSPRSGRGSGNTIYFGEGSWLTVV.